This TCR beta chain appears in the sequencing data of a study of T cell repertoires in cytomegalovirus infection. As for this clonotype: The antigen is undetermined.

CDR1 is MGHDK, CDR2 SYGVNS, per germline. Trimming took 4 bases from V and 7 from J; bases not matched to a gene: 5. CDR3 size: 16 residues. TCRdb itself ran the reads through MiXCR, one entry per CDR3 protein. The profile covers hundreds of thousands of distinct CDR3 sequences, with more than 30% appearing a single time and 17% taken by the ten largest. The rearrangement joins TRBV25-1 to TRBJ1-6, with 12 bases aligning to TRBD1. The sequencing used cultured PBMCs, collected from culture after CMV antigen stimulation. This clonotype was obtained from a human donor in good health (CMV status not recorded). Some clones in this sample may be carry-over from other donors' samples. Written as DNA, the CDR3 is TGTGCCAGCAGTGCTCCCGGGACAGGGGGCAATTCACCCCTCCACTTT. Its protein product is CASSAPGTGGNSPLHF.